The sequence of this TCR beta chain was determined in a study of OX40 agonist ivuxolimab in advanced cancers. The overall study: Prior checkpoint blockade (anti-PD-1, anti-PD-L1 or anti-CTLA-4) was permitted; approximately 40% had it. One hepatocellular carcinoma and a couple of cutaneous melanoma patients partially responded.

V shed 5 bases and J 6 bases; nucleotides not matched to a gene: 12. The CDR3 loop spans 16 amino acids. Germline-derived CDR1 and CDR2 are MNHEY and SMNVEV (reference sequence). Only in-frame clones appear in the TCRdb table, and some are missing; sequencing was by immunoSEQ multiplex PCR. Altogether tens of thousands of clones are present, roughly 84% being singletons, with the ten largest covering roughly 0.25%. Overall study findings and caveats: Dose levels from 0.1 to 3.0 mg/kg saw CD4+ and CD8+ blood T cells expand clonally by week 6. Relative to CD4+, CD8+ T cells held more expanded clones on average.

As concerns this clone: Its antigen is as yet unknown.

Sequencing used CD4+ or CD8+ T cells sorted from blood, obtained in a trial of the OX40 agonist ivuxolimab. The genes are TRBV27 and TRBJ2-7; 11 bases line up with TRBD2. The receptor was derived from an adult with an advanced solid tumor such as melanoma, head and neck, liver or kidney cancer. CDR3 amino acids: CASSLLLGLAVAEQYF. The CDR3 DNA follows: TGTGCCAGCAGTCTCCTATTGGGACTAGCGGTGGCCGAGCAGTACTTC.